A single sample is the source of the 20 T cell receptor beta chains below, sequenced in a study of OX40 agonist ivuxolimab in advanced cancers. The repertoire was sequenced with immunoSEQ multiplex PCR; TCRdb's copy has only in-frame clones and lacks some. The sample records 10,000 or so clones, about two thirds being singletons. The starting material was CD4+ or CD8+ T cells sorted from blood, obtained in a trial of the OX40 agonist ivuxolimab. Receptor source: an adult with an advanced solid tumor such as melanoma, head and neck, liver or kidney cancer.

The gene calls are TRBV29-1 and TRBJ1-2; no clear D gene. The CDR3 runs to 11 residues. The germline CDR1 and CDR2 sequences are SQVTM and ANQGSEA. The V end lost 0 bases, the J end lost 5 bases, and 4 bases lay between the germline ends. CDR3 DNA sequence: TGCAGCGTTGAAGAGGATTATGGCTACACCTTC. Translation: CSVEEDYGYTF.

V gene TRBV7-9 combines with J gene TRBJ2-7; maybe TRBD2 (6 bases). CDR1 and CDR2 (germline): SEHNR, FQNEAQ (reference sequence). There are 12 residues in the CDR3. CDR3 sequence (DNA): TGTGCTACGGAGGGTACATCCTACGAGCAGTACTTC. Amino acids: CATEGTSYEQYF.

The CDR3: CASSLARQGIYNSPLHF. For the CDR3, the DNA is TGTGCCAGCAGCTTGGCGAGACAGGGCATCTATAATTCACCCCTCCACTTT. V usage is TRBV5-6 and J usage is TRBJ1-6; 7 positions agree with TRBD1. CDR3 length equals 17 residues. Germline-derived CDR1 and CDR2 are SGHDT and YYEEEE. Germline trimming cut 0 bases from V and 3 bases from J; bases unmatched to any gene: 6.

This clone was detected a few times. This chain connects TRBV5-1 to TRBJ1-1; D may be TRBD1 (5 bases). Germline CDR1 and CDR2: SGHRS and YFSETQ. V was pared by 2 bases and J by 2 bases, with 19 bases between. The CDR3 covers 17 residues. The CDR3 coding sequence is TGCGCCAGCAGCTTTTTTACGTCCCGGGACCTCAACACTGAAGCTTTCTTT. It yields the protein CASSFFTSRDLNTEAFF.

The chain's CDR3 is CASSQDRASGYTYEQYF. The CDR3 coding sequence is TGCGCCAGCAGCCAAGATAGGGCTAGCGGATATACCTACGAGCAGTACTTC. V usage is TRBV4-1 and J usage is TRBJ2-7; 7 nucleotides align to TRBD2. The V and J ends lost 0 bases and 2 bases, in that order; junction bases with no gene match: 10. This CDR3 is 17 amino acids long. From germline, CDR1 is MGHRA and CDR2 YSYEKL.

The chain links TRBV28 to TRBJ1-1, with D uncertain. V was shortened by 2 bases and J by 4 bases, with 8 bases between the two germline ends. The CDR3 runs to 13 residues. The germline CDR1 and CDR2 sequences are MDHEN and SYDVKM. The CDR3 DNA follows: TGTGCCAGCAGTTTAACCCGGGGCACTGAAGCTTTCTTT. Protein product: CASSLTRGTEAFF.

With regard to this clone: At the DNA level, this CDR3 is encoded by other sequences in the same sample as well. This rearrangement joins TRBV28 to TRBJ2-3, with D perhaps matching TRBD1 (7 bases). Trimming left V 4 bases short and J 2 bases short, with 13 bases between. The CDR3 extends over 15 amino acids. Per the germline V gene, CDR1 is MDHEN and CDR2 is SYDVKM. DNA for the CDR3: TGTGCCAGCAGTTGGGGGGACAGAGACACAGATACGCAGTATTTT. Protein sequence: CASSWGDRDTDTQYF.

This clone turned up a few times. The rearrangement uses TRBV5-8 and TRBJ2-7; 7 bases fit TRBD2. CDR1 and CDR2 from the germline V gene are SGHTS and YDEGEE. This CDR3 is 15 amino acids long. With 4 bases clipped from V and 4 bases from J, the junction kept 11 bases outside the gene matches. This chain's CDR3 is CASSPGVGEGYEQYF. CDR3 in DNA: TGTGCCAGCAGCCCTGGGGTAGGGGAGGGGTACGAGCAGTACTTC.

The CDR3 nucleotides are TGCAGCGTGGGTAGGGGGGCGCGCCCCTACAATGAGCAGTTCTTC. Encoded protein: CSVGRGARPYNEQFF. The V and J genes are TRBV29-1 and TRBJ2-1; D might be TRBD1 or TRBD2, each matching 6 bases. This CDR3 contains 15 residues. Germline values: CDR1 SQVTM, CDR2 ANQGSEA. Trimming cost V 6 bases and J 2 bases, with 17 bases left between them.

This clone has just a few counts. The V and J genes are TRBV19 and TRBJ1-1, with no clear D. Trimming cost V 4 bases and J 8 bases, with 20 bases left between them. The CDR3 runs to 15 residues. Germline CDR1 and CDR2: LNHDA and SQIVND (reference sequence). The chain's CDR3 is CASSNPLVLGGEAFF. The CDR3 bases are TGTGCCAGTAGTAACCCCCTTGTTTTAGGAGGGGAAGCTTTCTTT.

The rearrangement uses TRBV6-6 and TRBJ2-5, with D hard to call. Germline V gene lookup returns CDR1 MNHNY and CDR2 SVGAGI (reference sequence). V was trimmed by 6 bases and J by 4 bases, leaving 9 bases between them. CDR3 size: 12 residues. The CDR3 reads CASSNTLETQYF. The CDR3, as DNA: TGTGCCAGCAGCAACACTCTAGAGACCCAGTACTTC.

This clone is a singleton in its sample. This chain joins TRBV28 and TRBJ2-2; 8 bases agree with TRBD2. CDR3 length equals 13 residues. V shed 4 bases, J shed 6 bases, and the junction held 1 base outside the gene matches. CDR1 and CDR2 (germline): MDHEN, SYDVKM. CDR3 loop: CASSWTSPGELFF. The CDR3 nucleotides read TGTGCCAGCAGTTGGACTAGCCCCGGGGAGCTGTTTTTT.

The table lists this clone with a count of one. The chain combines TRBV9 with TRBJ1-4; D might be TRBD1 (6 bases). The V gene lost 3 bases and the J gene lost 3 bases, with 12 bases spanning the gap. The CDR3 sequence is 15 residues long. The germline CDR1 and CDR2 sequences are SGDLS and YYNGEE. The CDR3 sequence is CASSETGSSNEKLFF. The CDR3 bases are TGTGCCAGCAGCGAAACAGGGTCTTCTAATGAAAAACTGTTTTTT.

This rearrangement joins TRBV4-3 to TRBJ2-1, with no clear D. Germline V gene lookup returns CDR1 LGHNA and CDR2 YSLEER. The CDR3 loop spans 13 amino acids. The V end lost 3 bases, the J end lost 0 bases, and 3 bases lay between the germline ends. DNA for the CDR3: TGCGCCAGCAGCCATGGCTCCTACAATGAGCAGTTCTTC. The encoded protein is CASSHGSYNEQFF.

This clone was seen only once. J is TRBJ1-4 and V is TRBV7-6, with D unresolved. V was clipped by 4 bases and J by 0 bases, with 6 bases between them. The CDR3 contains 14 residues. Germline V CDR1 and CDR2: SGHVS, FNYEAQ. CDR3 nucleotide sequence: TGTGCCAGCAGCTGGGGTGCAACTAATGAAAAACTGTTTTTT. This encodes CASSWGATNEKLFF.

The V gene is TRBV4-3, the J gene TRBJ2-1; 13 positions match TRBD2. The CDR3 totals 17 residues. Germline assignment: CDR1 LGHNA and CDR2 YSLEER. V lost 3 bases to trimming and J lost 6 bases; unmatched junction nucleotides: 8. CDR3 residues: CASSHREGLAGVNEQFF. The CDR3 DNA sequence: TGCGCCAGCAGCCACCGGGAAGGACTAGCGGGAGTCAATGAGCAGTTCTTC.

V usage is TRBV30 and J usage is TRBJ2-4, with D perhaps TRBD1 (6 bases). The V end was cut by 1 base, the J end by 3 bases, with 13 bases between. The CDR3 has 15 amino acids. Germline loops: CDR1 GTSNPN, CDR2 SVGIG (reference sequence). The CDR3 bases are TGTGCCTGGAGTGACCCCCTAGGGGGCAAAAACATTCAGTACTTC. It encodes CAWSDPLGGKNIQYF.

The V call is TRBV9, the J call TRBJ2-7; D ambiguous. Germline CDR1 is SGDLS and CDR2 is YYNGEE. The CDR3 is 13 amino acids. V was pared by 0 bases and J by 0 bases, with 4 bases between. CDR3 region: CASSVGNSYEQYF. In DNA, the CDR3 is TGTGCCAGCAGCGTAGGGAACTCCTACGAGCAGTACTTC.

This clone appeared a few times. The chain employs TRBV9 and TRBJ2-3, with unresolved D. Trimming pared 1 base from V and 6 bases from J, leaving 9 bases between. Germline CDR1 and CDR2: SGDLS and YYNGEE. There are 13 residues in the CDR3. CDR3 DNA: TGTGCCAGCAGCGTATTCAAAACTGATACGCAGTATTTT. Encoded protein: CASSVFKTDTQYF.

This chain uses TRBV2 with TRBJ2-7; 8 bases align to TRBD1. CDR3 length: 12 amino acids. Germline V CDR1 and CDR2: SNHLY, FYNNEI. The V and J ends lost 4 bases and 6 bases, in that order; junction bases with no gene match: 2. CDR3 DNA: TGTGCCAGCAGTGTGGACAGGGTCGAGCAGTACTTC. This codes for CASSVDRVEQYF.